Sequencing of this T cell receptor (beta chain) was carried out in a study of radiotherapy plus CTLA-4 blockade in lung cancer. Whole-study results and caveats: Blood TCR clones of tumor origin expanded after radiotherapy plus ipilimumab.

Clones were sequenced by immunoSEQ multiplex PCR, and TCRdb holds only the in-frame ones, with some missing. The table lists 45,000 or so clones, about 88% of them singletons. Regarding this clone: The target antigen is unknown.

This CDR3 comprises 15 residues. Germline V gives CDR1 MNHEY, CDR2 SMNVEV (reference sequence). Trimming shortened V by 2 bases and J by 8 bases, and 18 bases separated the two germline ends. This sequence joins TRBV27 and TRBJ1-2, with D possibly being TRBD1 (5 bases). The sample here was peripheral blood, taken from a patient treated with radiotherapy plus ipilimumab. This TCR came from a human donor with non-small cell lung cancer whose response to radiotherapy plus ipilimumab could not be evaluated. The CDR3 loop is CASSLIGPPGEGYTF. DNA for the CDR3: TGTGCCAGCAGTTTAATAGGCCCCCCGGGGGAGGGCTACACCTTC.